This is a list of T cell receptor beta chains from one sample in a study of T cells in Graves' hyperthyroidism and ophthalmopathy. TCRdb ran MiXCR on the multiplex PCR reads and lists one entry per CDR3 protein. Of some 490,000 distinct CDR3 sequences in the sample, about 20% were seen once. Input material: blood. The source of these receptors is a woman aged 70-85 years with Graves' ophthalmopathy. CDR3s include the opening cysteine and the closing phenylalanine or tryptophan. D genes are given only for firm matches. Clone size appears in some rows only: once, few, many, or a class for an expanded clone.

J gene,D gene,V gene,clone size,CDR3 protein,CDR3 DNA
TRBJ2-4,-,TRBV7-8,few,CASSLGRILAKNIQYF,TGTGCCAGCAGCTTAGGACGGATCCTAGCCAAAAACATTCAGTACTTC
TRBJ2-1,-,TRBV6-2/TRBV6-3,few,CASSQRGLYNEQFF,TGTGCCAGCAGCCAAAGGGGGTTATACAATGAGCAGTTCTTC
TRBJ2-6,TRBD1,TRBV25-1,-,CASPRMEGLRGLGFSGANVLTF,TGTGCCAGCCCAAGAATGGAGGGACTCAGGGGGCTGGGCTTCTCTGGGGCCAACGTCCTGACTTTC
TRBJ1-6,-,TRBV19,-,CASRRSGANSPLHF,TGTGCCAGTAGACGCTCGGGGGCTAATTCACCCCTCCACTTT
TRBJ2-1,-,TRBV5-1,-,CASRDGSSSYNEQFF,TGCGCCAGCAGGGACGGGAGTAGCTCCTACAATGAGCAGTTCTTC
TRBJ2-1,TRBD2,TRBV12-3/TRBV12-4,many,CASSLAGGPYEQFF,TGTGCCAGCAGTTTAGCGGGAGGGCCGTATGAGCAGTTCTTC
TRBJ2-1,-,TRBV11-2,many,CASSSQGRATSYNEQFF,TGTGCCAGCAGCTCCCAAGGGCGGGCGACCTCCTACAATGAGCAGTTCTTC
TRBJ2-2,-,TRBV3-1,few,CASSHGSGELFF,TGTGCCAGCAGCCACGGGTCCGGGGAGCTGTTTTTT
TRBJ2-1,-,TRBV27,-,CASSFDIDGEQFF,TGTGCCAGCAGTTTTGATATCGACGGTGAGCAGTTCTTC
TRBJ2-3,TRBD1,TRBV5-8,few,CASSLRTGSRDTQYF,TGTGCCAGCAGCTTGAGGACAGGGAGTCGAGATACGCAGTATTTT
TRBJ1-6,-,TRBV12-5,many,CASGRPTALHF,TGTGCTAGTGGCCGGCCCACGGCCCTCCACTTT
TRBJ1-2,-,TRBV20-1,-,CSARDAARYGYTF,TGCAGTGCTAGAGACGCGGCCAGATATGGCTACACCTTC
TRBJ2-2,TRBD1,TRBV20-1,-,CSARRGTGYAGELFF,TGCAGTGCTAGAAGGGGGACAGGTTACGCCGGGGAGCTGTTTTTT
TRBJ2-2,TRBD2,TRBV20-1,once,CSARPNGLVLNTGELFF,TGCAGTGCTAGACCTAATGGACTAGTCCTGAACACCGGGGAGCTGTTTTTT
TRBJ2-4,TRBD1,TRBV27,-,CASKSPGTGKNIQYF,TGTGCCAGCAAATCTCCCGGGACAGGGAAAAACATTCAGTACTTC
TRBJ2-3,-,TRBV30,few,CAWTRLGGLTDTQYF,TGTGCCTGGACCCGGCTCGGGGGGCTCACAGATACGCAGTATTTT
TRBJ1-1,-,TRBV20-1,-,CSARDPRDRTEAFF,TGCAGTGCTAGAGATCCCCGAGATAGGACTGAAGCTTTCTTT
TRBJ2-2,-,TRBV19,few,CASSILVSGELFF,TGTGCCAGTAGTATACTAGTCAGCGGGGAGCTGTTTTTT